A selection of T cell receptor beta chains follows, all from one sample in a study of T-cell memory formation after mild COVID-19. MiXCR was run by TCRdb on the 5' RACE reads, yielding one entry per CDR3 protein. The sample holds approximately 440,000 distinct CDR3 sequences, 20% seen once. The sequenced sample consisted of PBMCs or a T cell subset sorted from them (not recorded which). These receptors came from an adult woman who had mild COVID-19 (a few samples of this study predate the infection). Cell type and time point are not known. Each CDR3 is given with its conserved first and last residue. The D gene is left open where the match is weak. Some rows mark clone size as missing; the rest say once, few, many or name a class of expanded clone.

size: few; D: .; J: TRBJ1-1; V: TRBV5-1; DNA: TGCGCCAGCAGCAGTACAGTTGAAGCTTTCTTT; CDR3: CASSSTVEAFF
size: .; D: TRBD1; J: TRBJ2-5; V: TRBV9; DNA: TGTGCCAGCAGCCGCTGGACAGGGATCGGTAACCAAGAGACCCAGTACTTC; CDR3: CASSRWTGIGNQETQYF
size: many; D: .; J: TRBJ1-1; V: TRBV19; DNA: TGTGCCAGTAGTTCAGGGTTGAACACTGAAGCTTTCTTT; CDR3: CASSSGLNTEAFF
size: few; D: .; J: TRBJ2-3; V: TRBV12-3/TRBV12-4; DNA: TGTGCCAGCAGTTTAGTAAAACTCGGCACAGATACGCAGTATTTT; CDR3: CASSLVKLGTDTQYF
size: .; D: .; J: TRBJ1-3; V: TRBV6-5; DNA: TGTGCCAGCCGGGTGGGGACCTCTGGAAACACCATATATTTT; CDR3: CASRVGTSGNTIYF
size: few; D: TRBD2; J: TRBJ2-4; V: TRBV7-8; DNA: TGTGCCAGCAGTCTGGATGGGCGGGGGGCTACTTCCAAAAACATTCAGTACTTC; CDR3: CASSLDGRGATSKNIQYF
size: .; D: TRBD2; J: TRBJ2-3; V: TRBV7-6; DNA: TGTGCCAGCAGCTCCAGACTAGCGGGGGGCACAGATACGCAGTATTTT; CDR3: CASSSRLAGGTDTQYF
size: .; D: .; J: TRBJ2-5; V: TRBV7-3; DNA: TGTGCCAGCAGCCCTTCATCCCCTACGGAGACCCAGTACTTC; CDR3: CASSPSSPTETQYF
size: few; D: .; J: TRBJ2-3; V: TRBV7-9; DNA: TGTGCCAGCAGCTTTACCCAGGGGAGCACAGATACGCAGTATTTT; CDR3: CASSFTQGSTDTQYF
size: .; D: .; J: TRBJ2-3; V: TRBV5-1; DNA: TGCGCCAGCAGCTTGGGGACCACGCCCATCACAGATACGCAGTATTTT; CDR3: CASSLGTTPITDTQYF
size: .; D: .; J: TRBJ2-5; V: TRBV27; DNA: TGTGCCAGCAGTTTACAGGGAAGGAGGGGAGAGACCCAGTACTTC; CDR3: CASSLQGRRGETQYF
size: few; D: TRBD2; J: TRBJ2-3; V: TRBV7-2; DNA: TGTGCCAGCAGCCCGGGGACTAGTCATTACACAGATACGCAGTATTTT; CDR3: CASSPGTSHYTDTQYF
size: .; D: .; J: TRBJ1-5; V: TRBV20-1; DNA: TGCAGTGCTAGTCTCCGGGCAAAGAATCAGCCCCAGCATTTT; CDR3: CSASLRAKNQPQHF
size: few; D: TRBD2; J: TRBJ2-1; V: TRBV3-1; DNA: TGTGCCAGCAGCCAAAAGCCTAGCGGAAGTGAGCAGTTCTTC; CDR3: CASSQKPSGSEQFF
size: few; D: TRBD2; J: TRBJ2-2; V: TRBV3-1; DNA: TGTGCCAGCAGCCAAGGCGGGGGGCGGCCGAACACCGGGGAGCTGTTTTTT; CDR3: CASSQGGGRPNTGELFF
size: few; D: TRBD2; J: TRBJ2-2; V: TRBV6-5; DNA: TGTGCCAGCAGTTACCGGACTAGCGGGGCAACGAACACCGGGGAGCTGTTTTTT; CDR3: CASSYRTSGATNTGELFF
size: .; D: .; J: TRBJ1-2; V: TRBV5-5; DNA: TGTGCCAGCAGCGTCACGGGGATTGGCTACACCTTC; CDR3: CASSVTGIGYTF
size: few; D: .; J: TRBJ1-4; V: TRBV5-1; DNA: TGCGCCAGCAGCCCCAGTCTTTTCCAAACTAATGAAAAACTGTTTTTT; CDR3: CASSPSLFQTNEKLFF
size: .; D: .; J: TRBJ1-2; V: TRBV4-2; DNA: TGTGCCAGCAGCCAAGAGGCGGATGGCTACACCTTC; CDR3: CASSQEADGYTF
size: .; D: .; J: TRBJ2-5; V: TRBV7-6; DNA: TGTGCCAGCACCTCGGACCGACGGACACAAGAGACCCAGTACTTC; CDR3: CASTSDRRTQETQYF
size: .; D: TRBD2; J: TRBJ2-7; V: TRBV29-1; DNA: TGCAGCGTCCTGGACCCGGGACTAGCTCACGAGCAGTACTTC; CDR3: CSVLDPGLAHEQYF
size: few; D: .; J: TRBJ2-7; V: TRBV4-2; DNA: TGTGCCAGCAGCCAGCCGGGACAAAGGCCGGACTTC; CDR3: CASSQPGQRPDF
size: .; D: TRBD1; J: TRBJ1-2; V: TRBV6-2/TRBV6-3; DNA: TGTGCCAGTACACAGGGGTCTGGCTACACCTTC; CDR3: CASTQGSGYTF
size: .; D: TRBD2; J: TRBJ2-3; V: TRBV6-2/TRBV6-3; DNA: TGTGCCAGCAGCCGGGGACTAGCGGGAGAGGCGTATACGCAGTATTTT; CDR3: CASSRGLAGEAYTQYF
size: .; D: .; J: TRBJ1-5; V: TRBV12-3/TRBV12-4; DNA: TGTGCCAGCAGAAACGGACGAGGAGTGAGTCAGCCCCAGCATTTT; CDR3: CASRNGRGVSQPQHF
size: few; D: .; J: TRBJ2-1; V: TRBV5-1; DNA: TGCGCCAGCAGCTTGGTGGTGGCGCTCAATGAGCAGTTCTTC; CDR3: CASSLVVALNEQFF
size: .; D: TRBD2; J: TRBJ2-3; V: TRBV6-2/TRBV6-3; DNA: TGTGCCAGCGCGGGACTAACGATGACGCAGTATTTT; CDR3: CASAGLTMTQYF
size: .; D: .; J: TRBJ2-1; V: TRBV7-8; DNA: TGTGCCAGCAGCTTAGTCTGGGAGGACAATGAGCAGTTCTTC; CDR3: CASSLVWEDNEQFF
size: .; D: TRBD1; J: TRBJ1-1; V: TRBV12-3/TRBV12-4; DNA: TGTGCCAGCAGTTGGGAGACAGGGAGGAACACTGAAGCTTTCTTT; CDR3: CASSWETGRNTEAFF
size: few; D: TRBD1; J: TRBJ2-7; V: TRBV30; DNA: TGTGCCTTACTCGACCTAGGACAGGGGGCCTACGAGCAGTACTTC; CDR3: CALLDLGQGAYEQYF
size: few; D: TRBD1; J: TRBJ2-7; V: TRBV29-1; DNA: TGCAGCGTTGTGGGACAGGGAAACGAGCAGTACTTC; CDR3: CSVVGQGNEQYF
size: .; D: TRBD1; J: TRBJ1-2; V: TRBV2; DNA: TGTGCCAGCAGTCCAAAGACAGGGATCAACTATGGCTACACCTTC; CDR3: CASSPKTGINYGYTF
size: few; D: TRBD1; J: TRBJ2-1; V: TRBV9; DNA: TGTGCCAGCAGCGCCAGGACAGGGAGGTCCTACAATGAGCAGTTCTTC; CDR3: CASSARTGRSYNEQFF
size: .; D: TRBD2; J: TRBJ2-3; V: TRBV4-3; DNA: TGCGCCAGCAGCCAAGCGACTAGCGGGACCCTCACCAGCACAGATACGCAGTATTTT; CDR3: CASSQATSGTLTSTDTQYF
size: .; D: TRBD2; J: TRBJ2-7; V: TRBV29-1; DNA: TGCAGCGTTGAGGGGACTAGCGGGAGTTTTTACGAGCAGTACTTC; CDR3: CSVEGTSGSFYEQYF
size: .; D: .; J: TRBJ1-2; V: TRBV5-1; DNA: TGCGCCAGCAGCGGGGAGGGGGTCGATGGCTACACCTTC; CDR3: CASSGEGVDGYTF
size: .; D: TRBD1; J: TRBJ1-2; V: TRBV27; DNA: TGTGCCAGCAGTTTTAGACAGGGGAGAGGTGGCTACACCTTC; CDR3: CASSFRQGRGGYTF
size: few; D: .; J: TRBJ2-2; V: TRBV18; DNA: TGTGCCAGCTCACCGACGCGGGTCCCTGGGTGGCGGAGAAACACCGGGGAGCTGTTTTTT; CDR3: CASSPTRVPGWRRNTGELFF
size: .; D: TRBD2; J: TRBJ2-7; V: TRBV5-1; DNA: TGCGCCAGCAGCTTGTTGGAAGCGGGGGCAGGTTACGAGCAGTACTTC; CDR3: CASSLLEAGAGYEQYF
size: few; D: .; J: TRBJ2-2; V: TRBV24-1; DNA: TGTGCCACCTCAAGAGGGGCGACCGGGGAGCTGTTTTTT; CDR3: CATSRGATGELFF
size: .; D: TRBD1; J: TRBJ1-2; V: TRBV12-3/TRBV12-4; DNA: TGTGCCAGCAGCTCCGAGGGGACAGGGAGACATGGCTACACCTTC; CDR3: CASSSEGTGRHGYTF
size: few; D: .; J: TRBJ1-4; V: TRBV10-3; DNA: TGTGCCATCAGTGAAGGTGGAACTAATGAAAAACTGTTTTTT; CDR3: CAISEGGTNEKLFF
size: few; D: .; J: TRBJ2-3; V: TRBV9; DNA: TGTGCCAGCAGCGTAGTGGTGGGGGGACCCACAGATACGCAGTATTTT; CDR3: CASSVVVGGPTDTQYF
size: .; D: .; J: TRBJ2-7; V: TRBV19; DNA: TGTGCCACTGGGGCAAGTTACGAGCAGTACTTC; CDR3: CATGASYEQYF
size: .; D: .; J: TRBJ1-2; V: TRBV27; DNA: TGTGCCAGCCGAAAGGGTCCAAGGGGCTACACCTTC; CDR3: CASRKGPRGYTF
size: few; D: TRBD1; J: TRBJ2-2; V: TRBV4-3; DNA: TGCGCCAGCAGCCAAGTTTACTACCGGGACAGGGGTTTGGACACCGGGGAGCTGTTTTTT; CDR3: CASSQVYYRDRGLDTGELFF
size: .; D: TRBD2; J: TRBJ2-1; V: TRBV20-1; DNA: TGCAGTGCTAGAGATCTAGCGGGAGTTGGCGAGCAGTTCTTC; CDR3: CSARDLAGVGEQFF
size: many; D: .; J: TRBJ2-2; V: TRBV7-9; DNA: TGTGCCAGCAGCCGGAACTTCCGGGACGGAGGAAGCACCGGGGAGCTGTTTTTT; CDR3: CASSRNFRDGGSTGELFF
size: .; D: TRBD2; J: TRBJ2-1; V: TRBV12-3/TRBV12-4; DNA: TGTGCCAGCAGATCCGGGACTAGCGGGAAGAATGAGCAGTTCTTC; CDR3: CASRSGTSGKNEQFF